The T cell receptor beta chain described here comes from a study of blood T cell repertoires in COVID-19. Across the study: Spain, Italy and the United States supplied samples that represented acute and convalescent COVID-19. PBMCs, B-cell-depleted T cells, or T cells provided the cDNA or gDNA that made up the material.

Per the germline V gene, CDR1 is SNHLY and CDR2 is FYNNEI. The ends lost 6 bases at V and 5 bases at J; junction bases unmatched: 7. This CDR3 comprises 14 residues. Authors' processing steps: Nucleated cell counts were estimated from reference gene primer amplification. Here immunoSEQ multiplex PCR was the method, and the copy in TCRdb shows in-frame clones only, minus some. V, J and clone size are those of that table, while D and trimming were read from the DNA. The data show 240,000 or so clones, with roughly nine tenths seen just once and approximately 7.6% held by the top ten. This TCR came from a man aged 55 to 70 who had recovered from COVID-19. The sequenced sample consisted of peripheral blood. The chain links TRBV2 to TRBJ1-1, with 9 bases fitting TRBD1. The CDR3 DNA sequence: TGTGCCAGCAGGAGGGACAGGGCTTTTACTGAAGCTTTCTTT. It specifies CASRRDRAFTEAFF. Together with reference TRBV2 and TRBJ1-1, the CDR3 gives the full variable domain: EPEVTQTPSHQVTQMGQEVILRCVPISNHLYFYWYRQILGQKVEFLVSFYNNEISEKSEIFDDQFSVERPDGSNFTLKIRSTKLEDSAMYFCASRRDRAFTEAFFGQGTRLTVV.